The rows below give T cell receptor beta chains drawn from one sample of a study of control samples from healthy donors and cancer patients. TCRdb's copy holds only in-frame clones and misses some; the assay was immunoSEQ multiplex PCR. Of 200,000 or so clones in the sample, 85% to 95% were seen once. Sequenced input: blood. The receptors were gathered from a man aged 50-59 years in good health. The CDR3 runs from the conserved cysteine through the conserved F or W. The D gene is left open where the match is weak. Size is omitted from some rows. Given values are once, few, many or a class for expanded clones.

j_call clone_size d_call v_call cdr3_nt cdr3_aa
TRBJ1-1 . TRBD1 TRBV2 TGTGCCAGCATCTCCGGGACAGTGAACACTGAAGCTTTCTTT CASISGTVNTEAFF
TRBJ2-2 . . TRBV6-6 TGTGCCAGCAGTTACGTGGGACGGCCAAACACCGGGGAGCTGTTTTTT CASSYVGRPNTGELFF
TRBJ1-4 . TRBD1 TRBV19 TGTGCCAGTAGTGAGGACAGGGTGTATAATGAAAAACTGTTTTTT CASSEDRVYNEKLFF
TRBJ1-6 . . TRBV2 TGTGCCAGCAGTCAGACAGTATATCCGAATTCACCCCTCCACTTT CASSQTVYPNSPLHF
TRBJ2-7 . . TRBV3-1/TRBV3-2 TGTGCCAGCAGTCGGACGGAGTCCTACGAGCAGTACTTC CASSRTESYEQYF
TRBJ1-5 . . TRBV7-9 TGTGCCAGCAGCCCAGACCCGGACAGCGGCAATCAGCCCCAGCATTTT CASSPDPDSGNQPQHF
TRBJ1-6 . . TRBV6-5 TGTGCCAGCAGTCCCAAGGAGGGAGTTAGATCACCCCTCCACTTT CASSPKEGVRSPLHF
TRBJ1-6 once TRBD1 TRBV28 TGTGCCAGCAGTGACCCTGGACAGGGAGGTTCACCCCTCCACTTT CASSDPGQGGSPLHF
TRBJ1-2 . TRBD1 TRBV28 TGTGCCAGCATGGTACAGGGGATGGCGAACTATGGCTACACCTTC CASMVQGMANYGYTF
TRBJ2-7 . . TRBV5-1 TGCGCCAGCAGCTTGGTTATGGACAGCTACGAGCAGTACTTC CASSLVMDSYEQYF
TRBJ1-6 . . TRBV12-3/TRBV12-4 TGTGCCAGCACCCTCGGACCATCTTCACCCCTCCACTTT CASTLGPSSPLHF
TRBJ2-1 . TRBD1 TRBV5-1 TGCGCCAGCAGCTCCGGGGACAGTCCAGTGTATGAGCAGTTCTTC CASSSGDSPVYEQFF
TRBJ2-5 . TRBD2 TRBV18 TGTGCCAGCTCACTAGGCGGACTAGGAGAGACCCAGTACTTC CASSLGGLGETQYF
TRBJ1-6 . TRBD1 TRBV19 TGTGCCAGTAGTTCGGGACAGGGCCCTGGGGGTTCACCCCTCCACTTT CASSSGQGPGGSPLHF
TRBJ2-3 . TRBD1 TRBV28 TGTGCCAGCACCCCGGGACAGGGGCCGCGAGATACGCAGTATTTT CASTPGQGPRDTQYF
TRBJ1-2 . TRBD1 TRBV10-2 TGCGCCAGTAGAGGCGGGACAGTGGGTGGCTACACCTTC CASRGGTVGGYTF
TRBJ1-1 . TRBD1 TRBV2 TGTGCCAGCAGATCACTTGGACAGGCGAACACTGAAGCTTTCTTT CASRSLGQANTEAFF
TRBJ2-7 once . TRBV30 TGTGCCTGGAGTGGCGGGGCCGAGCAGTACTTC CAWSGGAEQYF
TRBJ2-1 few . TRBV3-1/TRBV3-2 TGTGCCAGCAGGTTATTTGACAGGGAGGACAATGAGCAGTTCTTC CASRLFDREDNEQFF
TRBJ1-1 . . TRBV18 TGTGCCAGCTCACCTCAGCACGGGAACCTTATGAACACTGAAGCTTTCTTT CASSPQHGNLMNTEAFF
TRBJ1-1 . . TRBV4-3 TGCGCCAGCAGCCAGGAGAACACTGAAGCTTTCTTT CASSQENTEAFF
TRBJ2-7 . . TRBV7-9 TGTGCCAGCAGTTCCGGACAATCCTACGAGCAGTACTTC CASSSGQSYEQYF
TRBJ2-5 . . TRBV5-1 TGCGCCAGCAGTACTGGGAGTGGGGAGACCCAGTACTTC CASSTGSGETQYF
TRBJ1-2 . TRBD1 TRBV5-4 TGTGCCAGCAGCCGGGACAGCTATGGCTACACCTTC CASSRDSYGYTF
TRBJ2-2 . . TRBV2 TGTGCCAGCAGTCTAGGGCCCACCGGGGAGCTGTTTTTT CASSLGPTGELFF
TRBJ2-1 . TRBD1 TRBV11-2 TGTGCCAGCAGCTTAGAGGGCGGACAGGGATCCTACAATGAGCAGTTCTTC CASSLEGGQGSYNEQFF
TRBJ2-3 few . TRBV7-9 TGTGCCAGCAGAGACAGATACACAGATACGCAGTATTTT CASRDRYTDTQYF
TRBJ1-5 . . TRBV5-8 TGTGCCAGCAGCCCCGGGACACTTAGCAATCAGCCCCAGCATTTT CASSPGTLSNQPQHF
TRBJ1-5 . . TRBV6-1 TGTGCCAGCAGTGAACAGGGTTGGGGTCAGCCCCAGCATTTT CASSEQGWGQPQHF
TRBJ1-5 . TRBD1 TRBV2 TGTGCCAGCAGTGTGGACAGGGACCAGCCCCAGCATTTT CASSVDRDQPQHF
TRBJ1-3 . . TRBV28 TGTGCCAGTTGGCCAAGGGGATTCTCTGGAAACACCATATATTTT CASWPRGFSGNTIYF
TRBJ1-5 . . TRBV18 TGTGCCAGCTCATCCGGGGGGGACCAGCCCCAGCATTTT CASSSGGDQPQHF
TRBJ1-5 . . TRBV9 TGTGCCAGCAGCGTAGCCTTAGGAATCAATCAGCCCCAGCATTTT CASSVALGINQPQHF
TRBJ1-3 . . TRBV4-3 TGCGCCAGCAGCCAAGATCCCGGGTTCGGAAACACCATATATTTT CASSQDPGFGNTIYF
TRBJ1-3 . . TRBV3-1/TRBV3-2 TGTGCCAGCAGTCCTGACTTTATCACTGGAAACACCATATATTTT CASSPDFITGNTIYF
TRBJ1-4 . . TRBV5-1 TGCGCCAGCAGCTTGGGCGCAGGGTTAAATGAAAAACTGTTTTTT CASSLGAGLNEKLFF
TRBJ1-3 . . TRBV5-6 TGTGCCAGCAGCTTGGGCCGTGGAAACACCATATATTTT CASSLGRGNTIYF
TRBJ2-2 . . TRBV5-1 TGCGCCAGCAGCTACTTGTTCACGAACACCGGGGAGCTGTTTTTT CASSYLFTNTGELFF
TRBJ1-4 . . TRBV18 TGTGCCAGCTCACCGGACAGAACTAATGAAAAACTGTTTTTT CASSPDRTNEKLFF
TRBJ1-2 . TRBD1 TRBV24-1 TGTGCCACCAGTGATTCGTCAGGGGGCTATGGCTACACCTTC CATSDSSGGYGYTF
TRBJ1-1 . . TRBV11-2 TGTGCCAGCAGCTTAGAACCACTAATGAACACTGAAGCTTTCTTT CASSLEPLMNTEAFF
TRBJ1-1 once . TRBV5-8 TGTGCCAGCAGCCTTACCGGGCGCGGGACTGAAGCTTTCTTT CASSLTGRGTEAFF
TRBJ2-3 . . TRBV7-3 TGTGCCAGCAGCCCTCAGGGTCCGAAAGCGTCGAATACGCAGTATTTT CASSPQGPKASNTQYF
TRBJ2-7 . . TRBV20-1 TGCAGTGCTCCCTTGGGTTCCAATCTCATCTTC CSAPLGSNLIF
TRBJ2-5 . TRBD1 TRBV7-9 TGTGCCAGCAGCGGCCATCAGGGGGCCGAGACCCAGTACTTC CASSGHQGAETQYF
TRBJ1-4 few TRBD1 TRBV7-9 TGTGCCAGCAGCTTAACCCGGACAGGGGAGGAAAAACTGTTTTTT CASSLTRTGEEKLFF
TRBJ2-7 . TRBD1 TRBV24-1 TGTGCCACCAGTGATCCGGGACAGGGTAACGAGCAGTACTTC CATSDPGQGNEQYF
TRBJ2-5 . . TRBV7-9 TGTGCCAGCAGCTTAGAAAGAAGGTCAGGGGTTCGTGGAGAGACCCAGTACTTC CASSLERRSGVRGETQYF
TRBJ2-5 . . TRBV7-9 TGTGCCAGCAGCGACGGGAGATTGTACCAAGAGACCCAGTACTTC CASSDGRLYQETQYF
TRBJ2-5 . . TRBV9 TGTGCCAGCAGCGAGGGACAAGAGACCCAGTACTTC CASSEGQETQYF
TRBJ1-5 . . TRBV19 TGTGCCAGTAGTATATGGGACAATCAGCCCCAGCATTTT CASSIWDNQPQHF
TRBJ1-5 once . TRBV24-1 TGTGCCACCAGGGGTTCCGACCAGCCCCAGCATTTT CATRGSDQPQHF
TRBJ1-5 once . TRBV9 TGTGCCAGCAGCGCTGGACAGAGCAATCAGCCCCAGCATTTT CASSAGQSNQPQHF
TRBJ2-2 . . TRBV10-2 TGCGCCAGCACCTACAGACAGGCCGCGAACACCGGGGAGCTGTTTTTT CASTYRQAANTGELFF
TRBJ1-2 . . TRBV5-1 TGCGCCAGCAGCTTGGCCGGGGCAGGGGTGGATGGCTACACCTTC CASSLAGAGVDGYTF
TRBJ1-2 . . TRBV18 TGTGCCAGCTCACCGCCCGTGGGGGGGATGAGGGGCTACACCTTC CASSPPVGGMRGYTF
TRBJ2-1 . TRBD1 TRBV5-1 TGCGCCAGCACCACGACAGGGTACAATGAGCAGTTCTTC CASTTTGYNEQFF
TRBJ2-1 . TRBD1 TRBV25-1 TGTGCCAGCAGTGGGGTAGCCGGGACAGGGGGGCCCTACAATGAGCAGTTCTTC CASSGVAGTGGPYNEQFF
TRBJ2-3 . . TRBV7-9 TGTGCCAGCAGCTCCAGCGGGCACACAGATACGCAGTATTTT CASSSSGHTDTQYF